The sequence of this T cell receptor (beta chain) was determined in a study of blood T cell repertoires in COVID-19. About the study: The samples span acute and convalescent COVID-19 from the United States, Italy and Spain. PBMCs, B-cell-depleted T cells, or T cells were the source of the cDNA or gDNA that made up the material.

Trimming stripped 6 bases from V and 2 bases from J, with 17 bases between. The V gene's germline CDR1 is MDHEN and CDR2 SYDVKM. The CDR3 runs 16 residues. Original handling: Cell counts per sample came from amplifying reference gene primers. Libraries were prepared by immunoSEQ multiplex PCR; TCRdb keeps only in-frame clonotypes and omits some of them. The V and J calls and clone size come from that table; D and trimming were worked out from the DNA. The sample includes just over 150,000 clones, 75% to 90% seen only once; the top ten take about 3.3%. The chain combines TRBV28 with TRBJ1-5, with unresolved D. The TCR originated in a human donor with acute or convalescent COVID-19. The donor label of this sample is uncertain. Sequenced material: peripheral blood. The CDR3 spells CASSSRTPGGNQPQHF. The CDR3 nucleotides read TGTGCCAGCAGCTCCCGGACCCCCGGGGGCAATCAGCCCCAGCATTTT.